This passage covers 14 T cell receptor beta chains from one sample sequenced in a study of blood T cell repertoires in COVID-19. The repertoire was sequenced with immunoSEQ multiplex PCR; TCRdb's copy has only in-frame clones and lacks some. The table has 250,000 to 300,000 clones, 80% to 90% seen once; the top ten hold approximately 11%. The source material was peripheral blood. The receptors were gathered from a woman in her 70s with acute or convalescent COVID-19.

This clone was seen just once. The CDR3 DNA is TGTGCCAGCACCCCGGGACTAGCGGATACCTACGAGCAGTACTTC. Encoded protein: CASTPGLADTYEQYF. The rearrangement links TRBV6-5 to TRBJ2-7; 11 bases fit TRBD2. Per germline, CDR1 MNHEY and CDR2 SVGAGI. V lost 7 bases, J lost 2 bases, and 7 bases stayed unmatched. The CDR3 consists of 15 residues.

This chain connects TRBV6-5 to TRBJ2-3; 12 bases align to TRBD2. The germline CDR1 and CDR2 sequences are MNHEY and SVGAGI. Losses at the gene ends were 6 bases for V and 4 bases for J; bases not matched to a gene: 2. The CDR3 has 14 residues. For the CDR3, the DNA is TGTGCCAGCAGCCTAGCGGGGGGGTCAGATACGCAGTATTTT. It encodes CASSLAGGSDTQYF.

In its sample, this clone was seen once. The chain carries TRBV4-1 and TRBJ2-7; 7 nucleotides match TRBD1. The CDR3 has 13 amino acids. V trimming: 4 bases; J trimming: 3 bases; junction bases outside the gene matches: 3. Germline lookup yields CDR1 MGHRA and CDR2 YSYEKL. Here the CDR3 reads CASSPRGLYEQYF. The CDR3 bases are TGCGCCAGCAGCCCGAGGGGGCTCTACGAGCAGTACTTC.

The V and J genes are TRBV12-3 or TRBV12-4 and TRBJ1-2, with no clear D. CDR3 size: 13 residues. V was cut by 3 bases and J by 4 bases, with 9 bases left in between. The CDR3: CASSLDGGYGYTF. For the CDR3, the DNA is TGTGCCAGCAGTTTGGACGGAGGCTATGGCTACACCTTC.

This chain links TRBV2 with TRBJ2-7; D is unresolved. This CDR3 has 11 amino acids. V was cut by 5 bases and J by 3 bases, with 5 bases left in between. Germline V CDR1 and CDR2: SNHLY, FYNNEI. The CDR3 loop reads CASSQNYEQYF. Written as DNA, the CDR3 is TGTGCCAGCAGTCAGAACTACGAGCAGTACTTC.

The chain couples TRBV5-4 to TRBJ2-1; 7 bases are a match to TRBD2. The trim removed 5 bases at V and 4 bases at J, leaving 9 bases unmatched. CDR1 is SGHNT, CDR2 YYREEE, per germline (reference sequence). CDR3 length: 15 amino acids. As DNA, the CDR3 is TGTGCCAGCAGGCGGGGGACTCAAACTTACAATGAGCAGTTCTTC. Translation: CASRRGTQTYNEQFF. The variable domain in full, completed from reference TRBV5-4 and TRBJ2-1, reads ETGVTQSPTHLIKTRGQQVTLRCSSQSGHNTVSWYQQALGQGPQFIFQYYREEENGRGNFPPRFSGLQFPNYSSELNVNALELDDSALYLCASRRGTQTYNEQFFGPGTRLTVL.

V is TRBV5-4 and J is TRBJ1-2, with TRBD1 matching 9 bases. Germline CDR1 SGHNT, CDR2 YYREEE (reference sequence). This CDR3 has 15 amino acids. V was clipped by 0 bases and J by 4 bases; unmatched bases: 4. The CDR3 spells CASSLDRGQSYGYTF. The CDR3 DNA sequence: TGTGCCAGCAGCTTGGACAGGGGGCAGAGCTATGGCTACACCTTC.

This chain connects TRBV6-1 to TRBJ1-6; weak D call: TRBD1 (6 bases). The CDR3 is 15 residues long. V lost 1 base and J lost 6, with 10 bases in between. The germline V gene has CDR1 MNHNS and CDR2 SASEGT. CDR3 coding DNA: TGTGCCAGCAGTGAAGGGGGGCCTGGTAATTCACCCCTCCACTTT. As protein: CASSEGGPGNSPLHF.

The chain has TRBV5-8 and TRBJ2-5; possibly TRBD2 for D (6 bases). Germline CDR1 and CDR2: SGHTS and YDEGEE. V was clipped by 4 bases and J by 4 bases, with 14 bases between them. CDR3 length equals 14 residues. CDR3 nucleotide sequence: TGTGCCAGCAGCCCGGGAGTCAAGGGAGAGACCCAGTACTTC. It is translated as CASSPGVKGETQYF. Combining the CDR3 with reference TRBV5-8 and TRBJ2-5 gives the whole variable domain EAGVTQSPTHLIKTRGQQATLRCSPISGHTSVYWYQQALGLGLQFLLWYDEGEERNRGNFPPRFSGRQFPNYSSELNVNALELEDSALYLCASSPGVKGETQYFGPGTRLLVL.

This clone was counted a few times. The chain has TRBV10-3 and TRBJ2-1; D is perhaps TRBD2 (6 bases). The V end was cut by 4 bases, the J end by 0 bases, with 10 bases between. Germline CDR1 is ENHRY and CDR2 is SYGVKD. The CDR3 totals 15 residues. CDR3 sequence: CAISAAGSSYNEQFF. Here the CDR3 DNA reads TGTGCCATCAGTGCGGCGGGAAGCTCCTACAATGAGCAGTTCTTC.

J is TRBJ1-1 and V is TRBV5-4, with D possibly matching TRBD1 (5 bases). The CDR3 spans 15 residues. Germline CDR1 reads SGHNT; CDR2 reads YYREEE (reference sequence). The ends were cut back, 5 bases at V and 3 bases at J, with 17 bases in the middle. In DNA, the CDR3 is TGTGCCAGCAGTCCCAGGGAGGATTGGTACACTGAAGCTTTCTTT. Encoded protein: CASSPREDWYTEAFF. Drawing the rest from reference TRBV5-4 and TRBJ1-1, the complete variable domain is ETGVTQSPTHLIKTRGQQVTLRCSSQSGHNTVSWYQQALGQGPQFIFQYYREEENGRGNFPPRFSGLQFPNYSSELNVNALELDDSALYLCASSPREDWYTEAFFGQGTRLTVV.

About this clone itself: Other nucleotide sequences from this sample produce the same CDR3. The V gene is TRBV25-1, the J gene TRBJ1-1, with TRBD1 matching over 9 bases. After removal of 6 bases from V and 7 bases from J, the junction contained 3 bases not matched to a gene. Germline V gives CDR1 MGHDK, CDR2 SYGVNS. The CDR3 totals 12 residues. The CDR3 DNA reads as TGTGCCAGCAGACAGGGGGCACTTGAAGCTTTCTTT. Translating it yields CASRQGALEAFF.

The CDR3: CASSEDTRTEAFF. The CDR3 coding sequence is TGTGCCAGCAGCGAAGACACCCGGACTGAAGCTTTCTTT. The chain is built from TRBV11-2 and TRBJ1-1; no definite D call. This CDR3 is built from 13 residues. Trimming removed 5 bases from V and 5 bases from J, with 12 bases in between. Per the germline V gene, CDR1 is SGHAT and CDR2 is FQNNGV.

The chain has TRBV3-1 (or the pseudogene TRBV3-2) and TRBJ1-1; D not resolved. The CDR3 extends over 14 amino acids. V was shortened by 4 bases and J by 1 base, with 10 bases between the two germline ends. Germline CDR1 reads LGHDT; CDR2 reads YNNKEL (reference sequence). CDR3 bases: TGTGCCAGCAGCCGAGCGGGGTCGAACACTGAAGCTTTCTTT. It is translated as CASSRAGSNTEAFF.